The 10 T cell receptor beta chains in this list originate from one sample, sequenced in a study of cytomegalovirus exposure and HLA in healthy donors. The PCR employed 60 Vbeta primers together with 13 Jbeta primers. Produced via immunoSEQ multiplex PCR; TCRdb's table is partial and in-frame only. The sample carries tens of thousands of clones, about four fifths recorded once. Sequencing input: PBMCs. The receptor source for this set is a woman in her twenties or thirties in good health and CMV-seronegative.

In this sample, this clone turned up once. The chain has TRBV15 and TRBJ2-1, with TRBD2 matching 10 bases. The V gene end was trimmed by 1 base and the J gene end by 3 bases; junction bases not matched to a gene: 0. The CDR3 totals 15 residues. Germline lookup yields CDR1 LNHNV and CDR2 YYDKDF (reference sequence). The CDR3 loop reads CATSRASGGYNEQFF. The CDR3 DNA sequence: TGTGCCACCAGCAGAGCTAGCGGGGGCTACAATGAGCAGTTCTTC. Looking up the rest from reference TRBV15 and TRBJ2-1 gives the full variable domain: DAMVIQNPRYQVTQFGKPVTLSCSQTLNHNVMYWYQQKSSQAPKLLFHYYDKDFNNEADTPDNFQSRRPNTSFCFLDIRSPGLGDTAMYLCATSRASGGYNEQFFGPGTRLTVL.

V and J are TRBV5-6 and TRBJ2-1; 7 bases line up with TRBD1. Per the germline V gene, CDR1 is SGHDT and CDR2 is YYEEEE. The CDR3 covers 11 residues. J gave up 12 bases and V 2 bases, and 2 bases lay outside the gene matches. The CDR3 DNA follows: TGTGCCAGCAGCTTAGGGGGCGGGCAGTTCTTC. This encodes CASSLGGGQFF.

The chain uses TRBV11-2 and TRBJ2-7; 8 bases line up with TRBD2. Germline V lookup: CDR1 SGHAT, CDR2 FQNNGV. CDR3 length: 18 amino acids. Trimming at V came to 1 base and at J to 1 base, leaving 12 bases not matched to a gene. Here the CDR3 reads CASSLAPPRLANSYEQYF. In DNA form, the CDR3 reads TGTGCCAGCAGCTTAGCGCCACCCAGACTAGCGAATTCCTACGAGCAGTACTTC.

The V and J genes are TRBV12-5 and TRBJ1-5; D is ambiguous. V was trimmed by 6 bases and J by 8 bases, leaving 8 bases between them. The CDR3 contains 11 residues. The germline gives CDR1 LGHNT, CDR2 FRNRAP. The CDR3 is CASGPFEPQHF. The CDR3 nucleotides are TGTGCTAGTGGCCCGTTCGAGCCCCAGCATTTT.

This clone was seen a handful of times. J is TRBJ2-7 and V is TRBV28; D is perhaps TRBD2 (6 bases). Deletions cut 7 bases from V and 6 bases from J, with 13 bases between. This CDR3 is 12 amino acids long. From germline, CDR1 is MDHEN and CDR2 SYDVKM. The CDR3 DNA sequence: TGTGCCAGCACTAGCGACCCCCGCGAGCAGTACTTC. Translation: CASTSDPREQYF.

The chain joins TRBV6-1 to TRBJ1-1, with unresolved D. The CDR3 consists of 14 residues. Germline CDR1 MNHNS, CDR2 SASEGT. Trimming shortened V by 5 bases and J by 4 bases, and 14 bases separated the two germline ends. CDR3 residues: CASSYGQVGTEAFF. The CDR3 nucleotides read TGTGCCAGCAGTTATGGGCAGGTGGGCACTGAAGCTTTCTTT.

The V and J genes are TRBV27 and TRBJ2-4; D may be TRBD1 (6 bases). CDR3 size: 15 residues. Per the germline V gene, CDR1 is MNHEY and CDR2 is SMNVEV (reference sequence). Trimming took off 5 bases at V and 1 base at J, with 12 bases between the two ends. DNA for the CDR3: TGTGCCAGCAGTCGTCCAGGGGAGGCCAAAAACATTCAGTACTTC. Translating it yields CASSRPGEAKNIQYF.

This clone was picked up one time. V usage is TRBV7-2 and J usage is TRBJ2-4; 8 nucleotides align to TRBD2. The CDR3 consists of 17 residues. Trimming cost V 5 bases and J 11 bases; bases outside gene matches: 20. Germline V gene data show CDR1 as SGHTA and CDR2 as FQGNSA. The CDR3 sequence is CASSPERGLGIGSFQYF. The CDR3 DNA follows: TGTGCCAGCAGCCCAGAGCGGGGGTTGGGGATTGGCTCCTTTCAGTACTTC.

The V gene is TRBV7-9, the J gene TRBJ2-3, with D possibly matching TRBD1 (5 bases). CDR3 length: 13 amino acids. V lost 6 bases and J 1 base, leaving 8 bases between the germline ends. The germline V gene has CDR1 SEHNR and CDR2 FQNEAQ (reference sequence). For the CDR3, the DNA is TGTGCCAGCAGATCGACAGGCACAGATACGCAGTATTTT. It is translated as CASRSTGTDTQYF.

The rearrangement uses TRBV29-1 and TRBJ2-7; 8 nucleotides align to TRBD1. Germline CDR1 is SQVTM and CDR2 is ANQGSEA. The CDR3 extends over 12 amino acids. Trimming cost V 6 bases and J 7 bases; bases outside gene matches: 8. CDR3 in amino acids: CSVASGGAEQYF. The DNA of the CDR3 is TGCAGCGTAGCCTCAGGGGGCGCGGAGCAGTACTTC.